This T cell receptor (beta chain) appears in the sequencing data of a study of T cell repertoires and HLA-DP antigens. At the level of the study: CD4+ T cells were cocultured with HeLa cells expressing HLA-DP. Study-level results: Antigen presentation used HeLa cells, with total CD4+ cells responding.

CD4+ T cells were isolated untouched, approximately 98% pure. For pre-culture CD4+ samples, the target was 190,000 or so T cell genomes. Only in-frame clones appear in the TCRdb table, and some are missing; sequencing was by immunoSEQ multiplex PCR. The sample consists of over 100,000 clones, 90% to 95% of them appearing once. Details on this clone: Its antigen is still unknown.

Germline assignment: CDR1 MNHEY and CDR2 SMNVEV (reference sequence). The CDR3 runs to 14 residues. V lost 1 base, J lost 3 bases, and 8 bases lay in between. The specimen was CD4+ T cells from PBMCs. The source is a woman younger than 30 in good health and CMV-seronegative. The chain combines TRBV27 with TRBJ2-3; D is undetermined. The CDR3 loop is CASSLFKGTDTQYF. CDR3 DNA sequence: TGTGCCAGCAGTTTATTTAAGGGAACAGATACGCAGTATTTT.